The subject of this entry is one T cell receptor beta chain. This specimen belongs to a study of cytomegalovirus exposure and HLA in healthy donors. Trimming pared 5 bases from V and 7 bases from J, leaving 15 bases between. The CDR3 has 14 residues. The germline CDR1 and CDR2 sequences are SGHVS and FQNEAQ. Primers for the PCR totalled 60 Vbeta and 13 Jbeta. The table came from immunoSEQ multiplex PCR; TCRdb's copy has only in-frame clones and leaves some out. The sample lists under 300,000 clones; roughly 91% were seen once. The chain joins TRBV7-8 to TRBJ1-5; D is possibly TRBD1 (5 bases). The receptor's source is a girl aged 2 to 9 in good health and CMV-seronegative. The sample was PBMCs. The CDR3 spells CASSRVGGRQPQHF. In DNA, the CDR3 is TGTGCCAGCAGCAGGGTGGGGGGACGGCAGCCCCAGCATTTT.